This T cell receptor (beta chain) appears in the sequencing data of a study of immune heterogeneity within non-small cell lung tumors. By share, this clonotype ranks as medium-sized. Bulk tumor gDNA, about 630 ng per sample, served as the TCR template. Several spatially distant biopsies were obtained per primary tumor intraoperatively. Untreated, newly diagnosed non-small cell lung cancer patients underwent curative surgery. Study donors were patients with a new diagnosis of non-small cell lung cancer who underwent surgery with curative intent. Germline V gene sequence: CDR1 MNHEY, CDR2 SMNVEV (reference sequence). This CDR3 is 15 amino acids long. The V and J ends lost 4 bases and 5 bases, in that order; junction bases with no gene match: 6. Amplification of the TCR beta CDR3 was achieved through multiplex PCR with 32 V and 13 J primers. MiXCR, applied by TCRdb to the multiplex PCR reads, yields one record per CDR3 protein. The table has around 7,200 distinct CDR3 sequences, roughly a fifth seen once; the top ten hold approximately 16%.

Input material: lung tumor tissue. The sequence was obtained from a man in his 60s with non-small cell lung cancer. This sequence joins TRBV27 and TRBJ2-2; 8 bases line up with TRBD1. The CDR3 region is CASSSRYRGTGELFF. CDR3 in DNA: TGTGCCAGCAGTTCCCGATACAGGGGGACCGGGGAGCTGTTTTTT.